This TCR beta chain was recovered during a study of regulatory T cells in long-lasting Graves disease. Study in general: The definition of persistent Graves' disease was over 5 years of antithyroid drugs with positive TSH receptor antibodies. Overall study findings and caveats: Persistent Graves' cases showed lower TCR diversity than newly diagnosed cases.

Investigators prepared the TCR beta libraries by applying iRepertoire HTBI primers and Arm-PCR of CDR3 regions. A single record per CDR3 protein comes from TCRdb applying MiXCR to the multiplex PCR reads. The sample lists 300,000 or so distinct CDR3 sequences, around 20% occurring once. Stated time point: persistent/refractory GD, antithyroid drugs over 5 years with positive TRAb. PBMCs were the source of the RNA used for TCR sequencing. EDTA tubes collected nine milliliters of peripheral blood. This clonotype appeared a few times. Its specificity is unknown. The sample consisted of peripheral blood mononuclear cells (PBMCs), taken when the disease was refractory, from a patient treated with antithyroid drugs. The source is a female donor with Graves disease.

CDR3 loop: CASSEDREETQYF. CDR3 nucleotide sequence: TGTGCCAGCAGCGAGGACAGGGAGGAGACCCAGTACTTC. V and J are TRBV7-9 and TRBJ2-5, with 8 bases identical to TRBD1. The CDR3 is 13 residues long. CDR1 is SEHNR and CDR2 is FQNEAQ in the germline V gene (reference sequence). V dropped 5 bases and J dropped 5; count of bases not matched to a gene: 4.